The T cell receptor (beta chain) described here comes from a study of blood T cell repertoires in COVID-19. Across the study: Samples came from the United States, Italy and Spain, spanning acute and convalescent COVID-19. Nucleic acid was either cDNA or gDNA, and it came from T cells, B-cell-depleted T cells, or PBMCs.

Per the authors' pipeline: Amplifying reference gene primers gave estimates of nucleated cell counts. The method was immunoSEQ multiplex PCR; TCRdb's version includes in-frame clones alone and lacks a portion of them. The V and J calls and clone size are taken from that table; D and trimming were inferred from the DNA. The sample records tens of thousands of clones, 84% being singletons. The source material was peripheral blood. The origin of this receptor is a human donor in a cohort sampled during active COVID-19.

The CDR3 spells CASSAVAGGYNEQFF. In DNA form, the CDR3 reads TGTGCCAGCAGTGCCGTGGCGGGGGGATACAATGAGCAGTTCTTC. The rearrangement joins TRBV2 to TRBJ2-1; 8 bases fit TRBD2. The CDR3 loop spans 15 amino acids. Trimming cost V 4 bases and J 4 bases; bases outside gene matches: 6. Germline V lookup: CDR1 SNHLY, CDR2 FYNNEI.